These T cell receptor beta chains were read from a single sample in a study of cytomegalovirus exposure and HLA in healthy donors. Repertoires were generated with immunoSEQ multiplex PCR, while TCRdb's copy carries only in-frame clones and drops some. The top ten clones hold 1.2% of a sample with approximately 120,000 clones, around 73% of them seen once. The specimen sequenced was PBMCs. The receptors here all came from a man between 50 and 59 years old in good health and CMV-seronegative. Both conserved end residues are part of each CDR3. D genes are given only for firm matches. The size field is filled for only some rows; it gives once, few, many or a size class.

CDR3: CATSRGSGQGNSPLHF
DNA: TGTGCCACCAGCAGGGGCTCCGGACAGGGTAATTCACCCCTCCACTTT
V: TRBV15
size: .
D: TRBD1
J: TRBJ1-6

CDR3: CASSLVGEEEQFF
DNA: TGTGCCAGCAGCTTGGTAGGGGAAGAGGAGCAGTTCTTC
V: TRBV5-4
size: once
D: .
J: TRBJ2-1

CDR3: CASSRQAGRGEGEQFF
DNA: TGCGCCAGCAGCCGCCAAGCGGGCCGGGGGGAGGGTGAGCAGTTCTTC
V: TRBV4-1
size: .
D: TRBD2
J: TRBJ2-1

CDR3: CASTKEGRDTEAFF
DNA: TGTGCCAGCACTAAGGAAGGGAGAGACACTGAAGCTTTCTTT
V: TRBV2
size: .
D: .
J: TRBJ1-1

CDR3: CATSRVPRPANYGYTF
DNA: TGTGCCACCAGCAGAGTTCCCAGGCCAGCTAACTATGGCTACACCTTC
V: TRBV15
size: .
D: .
J: TRBJ1-2

CDR3: CASSERREFADTQYF
DNA: TGCGCCAGCAGTGAGAGGCGGGAGTTCGCAGATACGCAGTATTTT
V: TRBV10-2
size: .
D: TRBD2
J: TRBJ2-3

CDR3: CASSFGAGRDYTF
DNA: TGTGCCAGCAGTTTTGGTGCAGGGCGAGACTACACCTTC
V: TRBV28
size: .
D: .
J: TRBJ1-2

CDR3: CASSLAQGSFGNTIYF
DNA: TGTGCCAGCAGCTTAGCTCAGGGTTCTTTTGGAAACACCATATATTTT
V: TRBV7-6
size: .
D: .
J: TRBJ1-3

CDR3: CASSGTVAKNIQYF
DNA: TGTGCCAGCAGCGGGACAGTAGCCAAAAACATTCAGTACTTC
V: TRBV2
size: .
D: TRBD1
J: TRBJ2-4

CDR3: CSVESGRVGETQYF
DNA: TGCAGCGTTGAGAGCGGGAGGGTAGGCGAGACCCAGTACTTC
V: TRBV29-1
size: few
D: TRBD2
J: TRBJ2-5

CDR3: CASSERTGAKNIQYF
DNA: TGTGCCAGCAGTGAAAGAACAGGGGCCAAAAACATTCAGTACTTC
V: TRBV6-1
size: .
D: .
J: TRBJ2-4

CDR3: CASNPRGLAGTYEQYF
DNA: TGTGCCAGCAACCCAAGGGGACTCGCGGGCACCTACGAGCAGTACTTC
V: TRBV11-3
size: .
D: .
J: TRBJ2-7

CDR3: CSVAISGTTDTQYF
DNA: TGCAGCGTTGCTATCAGCGGGACCACAGATACGCAGTATTTT
V: TRBV29-1
size: .
D: TRBD2
J: TRBJ2-3

CDR3: CASSTQGVSNTEAFF
DNA: TGTGCCAGTAGTACACAGGGGGTTTCGAACACTGAAGCTTTCTTT
V: TRBV19
size: .
D: TRBD1
J: TRBJ1-1

CDR3: CAVVGASNQPQHF
DNA: TGTGCCGTCGTGGGGGCAAGCAATCAGCCCCAGCATTTT
V: TRBV28
size: once
D: .
J: TRBJ1-5

CDR3: CASSPEVSYNEQFF
DNA: TGTGCCAGCAGCCCTGAGGTCTCCTACAATGAGCAGTTCTTC
V: TRBV6-5
size: .
D: .
J: TRBJ2-1

CDR3: CASSLAGGGSGNEQFF
DNA: TGCGCCAGCAGCTTGGCCGGGGGGGGGTCGGGCAATGAGCAGTTCTTC
V: TRBV5-1
size: .
D: TRBD2
J: TRBJ2-1

CDR3: CAISETDNSPLHF
DNA: TGTGCCATCAGTGAGACAGATAATTCACCCCTCCACTTT
V: TRBV10-3
size: .
D: .
J: TRBJ1-6

CDR3: CASSPRTSADQPQHF
DNA: TGTGCCAGCTCACCACGGACATCGGCCGATCAGCCCCAGCATTTT
V: TRBV18
size: many
D: .
J: TRBJ1-5

CDR3: CASSPSYPTGPTGELFF
DNA: TGTGCCAGCAGTCCTAGTTACCCGACAGGACCCACCGGGGAGCTGTTTTTT
V: TRBV27
size: .
D: .
J: TRBJ2-2

CDR3: CASSQDWRGGQGLIEAFF
DNA: TGTGCCAGCAGCCAAGATTGGCGGGGAGGGCAGGGGCTTATTGAAGCTTTCTTT
V: TRBV4-2
size: .
D: .
J: TRBJ1-1

CDR3: CASSLPGLADTDTQYF
DNA: TGCGCCAGCAGCCTCCCGGGACTAGCGGACACAGATACGCAGTATTTT
V: TRBV5-1
size: .
D: TRBD2
J: TRBJ2-3

CDR3: CASSPGGYSNQPQHF
DNA: TGTGCCAGTAGTCCGGGGGGATATAGCAATCAGCCCCAGCATTTT
V: TRBV19
size: few
D: .
J: TRBJ1-5

CDR3: CSVEESPGAYNEQFF
DNA: TGCAGCGTTGAAGAATCACCAGGGGCCTACAATGAGCAGTTCTTC
V: TRBV29-1
size: .
D: .
J: TRBJ2-1

CDR3: CASSQGGGGRITDTQYF
DNA: TGCGCCAGCAGCCAAGGGGGCGGGGGGCGCATCACAGATACGCAGTATTTT
V: TRBV4-1
size: .
D: TRBD2
J: TRBJ2-3

CDR3: CASSPLAGGRGEQYF
DNA: TGCGCCAGCAGCCCTTTAGCGGGTGGGAGGGGCGAGCAGTACTTC
V: TRBV5-1
size: .
D: TRBD2
J: TRBJ2-7

CDR3: CASAKGNRPQPQHF
DNA: TGTGCCAGCGCCAAGGGGAACAGGCCTCAGCCCCAGCATTTT
V: TRBV9
size: .
D: .
J: TRBJ1-5

CDR3: CASSGQGYEQYF
DNA: TGCGCCAGCAGTGGACAGGGCTACGAGCAGTACTTC
V: TRBV10-2
size: .
D: TRBD1
J: TRBJ2-7

CDR3: CASSRERGGATLIGDSYNEQFF
DNA: TGTGCCAGCAGCCGAGAACGGGGAGGCGCTACATTGATTGGCGACTCCTACAATGAGCAGTTCTTC
V: TRBV21-1
size: once
D: .
J: TRBJ2-1

CDR3: CASSVRDLSTDTQYF
DNA: TGTGCCAGCAGCGTCAGGGACTTAAGCACAGATACGCAGTATTTT
V: TRBV9
size: once
D: .
J: TRBJ2-3

CDR3: CASRSRGVSMNTEAFF
DNA: TGTGCCAGCAGGTCCAGGGGAGTATCGATGAACACTGAAGCTTTCTTT
V: TRBV5-4
size: few
D: .
J: TRBJ1-1

CDR3: CASSRFRDRAGDGNTIYF
DNA: TGTGCCAGCAGTAGATTCCGGGACAGGGCTGGCGATGGAAACACCATATATTTT
V: TRBV27
size: .
D: TRBD1
J: TRBJ1-3

CDR3: CASSEGGGHIPTDTQYF
DNA: TGTGCCAGCAGTGAAGGGGGCGGCCACATCCCCACAGATACGCAGTATTTT
V: TRBV2
size: .
D: .
J: TRBJ2-3

CDR3: CASSADRENIQYF
DNA: TGTGCCAGCAGTGCGGACAGAGAAAACATTCAGTACTTC
V: TRBV6-1
size: .
D: .
J: TRBJ2-4

CDR3: CAISGLGQATGNTIYF
DNA: TGTGCCATCAGTGGTTTGGGACAGGCCACTGGAAACACCATATATTTT
V: TRBV10-3
size: few
D: TRBD1
J: TRBJ1-3

CDR3: CASSQEWQDNYEQYF
DNA: TGTGCCAGCAGCCAAGAATGGCAGGATAACTACGAGCAGTACTTC
V: TRBV4-2
size: .
D: .
J: TRBJ2-7

CDR3: CASSRRSGTGGRDEQFF
DNA: TGTGCCAGCAGCCGTCGTAGCGGGACGGGGGGACGGGATGAGCAGTTCTTC
V: TRBV11-3
size: .
D: TRBD2
J: TRBJ2-1

CDR3: CASSFRGGHYGYTF
DNA: TGTGCCAGCAGTTTCAGGGGCGGCCACTATGGCTACACCTTC
V: TRBV27
size: .
D: .
J: TRBJ1-2

CDR3: CASSEAHRTGGNTKNIQYF
DNA: TGTGCCAGCAGTGAAGCCCACAGGACAGGGGGAAATACCAAAAACATTCAGTACTTC
V: TRBV2
size: .
D: TRBD1
J: TRBJ2-4

CDR3: CASTPSVMRHSVEDYGYTF
DNA: TGTGCCAGTACCCCATCGGTAATGAGGCACTCTGTGGAGGACTATGGCTACACCTTC
V: TRBV19
size: .
D: .
J: TRBJ1-2

CDR3: CASSPRTGADTQYF
DNA: TGTGCCAGCAGCCCGCGGACAGGGGCAGATACGCAGTATTTT
V: TRBV7-3
size: few
D: TRBD1
J: TRBJ2-3

CDR3: CASSSSGTTYEQYF
DNA: TGTGCCAGCAGCTCCTCCGGGACAACCTACGAGCAGTACTTC
V: TRBV7-2
size: .
D: .
J: TRBJ2-7

CDR3: CANYSSNEQFF
DNA: TGTGCCAATTATTCGTCCAATGAGCAGTTCTTC
V: TRBV6-5
size: few
D: .
J: TRBJ2-1

CDR3: CASAWGLNEKLFF
DNA: TGTGCCAGTGCCTGGGGACTTAATGAAAAACTGTTTTTT
V: TRBV19
size: .
D: .
J: TRBJ1-4

CDR3: CASSYSRTDRGYTF
DNA: TGTGCCAGCAGTTACTCGAGGACAGATCGCGGCTACACCTTC
V: TRBV6-6
size: once
D: .
J: TRBJ1-2

CDR3: CASSDLQGAGEKLFF
DNA: TGTGCCAGCTCAGATCTACAGGGGGCCGGAGAAAAACTGTTTTTT
V: TRBV18
size: .
D: TRBD1
J: TRBJ1-4

CDR3: CASSSSGRITDTQYF
DNA: TGTGCCAGCAGCTCTAGCGGGAGGATCACAGATACGCAGTATTTT
V: TRBV11-3
size: .
D: TRBD2
J: TRBJ2-3